Listed below are T cell receptor beta chains from one sample, sequenced in a study of blood T cell repertoires in COVID-19. The data were produced by immunoSEQ multiplex PCR, yet TCRdb's version contains in-frame clones alone and is incomplete. The sample includes fewer than 350,000 clones, around 85% of them seen just once. Material: PBMCs or T cells enriched from blood (not recorded which). The receptors were sampled from a woman in her 40s who had recovered from COVID-19. Each CDR3 is given with its conserved first and last residue. Fields, in order: V gene, clone size, D gene, J gene, CDR3 DNA, CDR3 protein. The D gene is left open where the match is weak. A row's size may be missing; if present it is once, few, many or a size class.

TRBV9	NA	NA	TRBJ2-1	TGTGCCAGCAGCTCCGCGGCCTATTACAATGAGCAGTTCTTC	CASSSAAYYNEQFF
TRBV4-2	NA	TRBD1	TRBJ1-2	TGTGCCAGCAGCCAAGATCTTGTAGGGACAGGGGTATATGGCTACACCTTC	CASSQDLVGTGVYGYTF
TRBV28	NA	NA	TRBJ2-6	TGTGCCAGCAGTCCGGCAGGTTCCTCTGGGGCCAACGTCCTGACTTTC	CASSPAGSSGANVLTF
TRBV7-2	NA	NA	TRBJ2-3	TGTGCCAGCACGAGGCAGGGAATTTTTGGCACAGATACGCAGTATTTT	CASTRQGIFGTDTQYF
TRBV5-5	NA	NA	TRBJ2-2	TGTGCCAGCAGCTTTAGCGGAGGTACCGGGGAGCTGTTTTTT	CASSFSGGTGELFF
TRBV12-3/TRBV12-4	NA	NA	TRBJ2-2	TGTGCCAGCAGAGACAGTACCGGGGAGCTGTTTTTT	CASRDSTGELFF
TRBV6-5	once	TRBD1	TRBJ1-2	TGTGCCAGCAGCACGGACAGGGCCAACTATGGCTACACCTTC	CASSTDRANYGYTF
TRBV6-5	NA	TRBD1	TRBJ1-4	TGTGCCAGCAGTTACGATGGCAGGGGGTCTGAAAAACTGTTTTTT	CASSYDGRGSEKLFF
TRBV11-3	NA	NA	TRBJ2-1	TGTGCCAGCAGCACCACGGGGGCGGGAGCATACAATGAGCAGTTCTTC	CASSTTGAGAYNEQFF
TRBV19	NA	NA	TRBJ1-1	TGTGCCAGTAGTATATTCATGAACACTGAAGCTTTCTTT	CASSIFMNTEAFF
TRBV7-9	NA	NA	TRBJ1-2	TGTGCCAGCAGCTTAGACCAGGGGTTAGGCTATGGCTACACCTTC	CASSLDQGLGYGYTF
TRBV19	NA	TRBD2	TRBJ2-7	TGTGCCAGTAGTATATACCCCCCGGCGGGAGAATCCTACGAGCAGTACTTC	CASSIYPPAGESYEQYF
TRBV2	once	NA	TRBJ1-1	TGTGCCAGCAGGACCAAGGGACATGGGAACACTGAAGCTTTCTTT	CASRTKGHGNTEAFF
TRBV24-1	NA	NA	TRBJ1-2	TGTGCCACTGGTCGCCGGGCACATAACAGGGATGGAGGCTACACCTTC	CATGRRAHNRDGGYTF
TRBV6-5	NA	NA	TRBJ2-7	TGTGCCAGGATCACAGGGATCCCCTACGAGCAGTACTTC	CARITGIPYEQYF
TRBV15	few	TRBD2	TRBJ2-1	TGTGCCACCAGCAGAGTAGCGGGAGTAGGTGAGCAGTTCTTC	CATSRVAGVGEQFF
TRBV19	once	NA	TRBJ2-2	TGTGCCAGTACCCTACACTCCCAGGGGTCCGGGGAGCTGTTTTTT	CASTLHSQGSGELFF
TRBV11-1	NA	TRBD2	TRBJ2-1	TGTGCCAGCACGGCGGGAGCCGCGTACAATGAGCAGTTCTTC	CASTAGAAYNEQFF
TRBV12-3/TRBV12-4	NA	NA	TRBJ2-7	TGTGCCAGCAGTCTGGGATCAGGGGAGCAGTACTTC	CASSLGSGEQYF
TRBV28	NA	NA	TRBJ2-7	TGTGCCAGCAGTTTATTTCGAGGCGAGCAGTACTTC	CASSLFRGEQYF
TRBV14	NA	NA	TRBJ2-5	TGTGCCAGCAGCCAAAACAGGGAGGAGACCCAGTACTTC	CASSQNREETQYF
TRBV9	NA	TRBD1	TRBJ1-4	TGTGCCAGCAGCATCGGGACAGGGGAAAAACTGTTTTTT	CASSIGTGEKLFF
TRBV7-3	NA	TRBD2	TRBJ2-7	TGTGCCAGCGGACTAGGGGTGGGGTACGAGCAGTACTTC	CASGLGVGYEQYF
TRBV30	NA	TRBD1	TRBJ1-1	TGTGCCTGGACCCCGGGACAGGCCAACACTGAAGCTTTCTTT	CAWTPGQANTEAFF
TRBV15	NA	NA	TRBJ2-7	TGTGCCACCAGCCCTGGCAGGGATTCGACCTACGAGCAGTACTTC	CATSPGRDSTYEQYF
TRBV28	once	TRBD1	TRBJ1-2	TGTGCCAGCAGTTTCCACGGAGCGGGACAGGGCGGAAGCTATGGCTACACCTTC	CASSFHGAGQGGSYGYTF
TRBV7-2	NA	TRBD1	TRBJ2-7	TGTGCCAGCAGCTGGTGGACAGGACCCGAGCAGTACTTC	CASSWWTGPEQYF
TRBV4-3	NA	NA	TRBJ2-1	TGCGCCAGCAGCCAAGATTTTGGGACAATCTACAATGAGCAGTTCTTC	CASSQDFGTIYNEQFF
TRBV24-1	NA	NA	TRBJ2-6	TGTGCCACCAGTGCCAGGGCCAGCTCTGGGGCCAACGTCCTGACTTTC	CATSARASSGANVLTF
TRBV7-9	NA	NA	TRBJ2-7	TGTGCCAGCAGCGGGGGAGGCGGTACCTACGAGCAGTACTTC	CASSGGGGTYEQYF
TRBV4-3	NA	TRBD2	TRBJ2-7	TGCGCCAGCAGCCAAGAGGTACTAGCGGGAGTGCCCTTCTCCTACGAGCAGTACTTC	CASSQEVLAGVPFSYEQYF
TRBV9	NA	NA	TRBJ1-6	TGTGCCAGCAGACCATCGGACTCGAGCTCCTATAATTCACCCCTCCACTTT	CASRPSDSSSYNSPLHF
TRBV5-1	NA	TRBD1	TRBJ1-2	TGCGCCAGCAGCTTGAGTACTTTCGGACAGGACAACTATGGCTACACCTTC	CASSLSTFGQDNYGYTF
TRBV19	NA	TRBD1	TRBJ1-5	TGTGCCAGTAGATGGACAGGGAATCGGGGCAATCAGCCCCAGCATTTT	CASRWTGNRGNQPQHF
TRBV24-1	once	NA	TRBJ1-5	TGTGCCACCAGTGAGGGGGCGAAGAATCAGCCCCAGCATTTT	CATSEGAKNQPQHF
TRBV21-1	NA	NA	TRBJ2-2	TGTGCCAGCAGCACCCGATCGCAGGGGCACCCGAACACCGGGGAGCTGTTTTTT	CASSTRSQGHPNTGELFF
TRBV11-2	NA	TRBD2	TRBJ2-1	TGTGCCAGCAGCCCGGGGACTAGCGGGTTATATGAGCAGTTCTTC	CASSPGTSGLYEQFF
TRBV11-3	many	NA	TRBJ2-7	TGTGCCAGCGGTGTAGCGGATGAGCAGTACTTC	CASGVADEQYF
TRBV15	NA	TRBD1	TRBJ1-5	TGTGCCACCAGCAGAGATGGTATAGGGACAGGGGGCAATCAGCCCCAGCATTTT	CATSRDGIGTGGNQPQHF
TRBV28	NA	NA	TRBJ1-1	TGTGCCAGCAGTTCCCCGGGGGTTGGCACTGAAGCTTTCTTT	CASSSPGVGTEAFF
TRBV19	NA	NA	TRBJ1-6	TGTGCCACTTCCTTAGGCGACTCTAAGTCACCCCTCCACTTT	CATSLGDSKSPLHF
TRBV27	NA	NA	TRBJ1-6	TGTGCCAGCAGGGTACAGGGTAGCCATAATTCACCCCTCCACTTT	CASRVQGSHNSPLHF
TRBV6-1	NA	NA	TRBJ1-2	TGTGCCAGCAGTGAGTACGACACTTATGGCTACACCTTC	CASSEYDTYGYTF
TRBV30	NA	NA	TRBJ2-3	TGTGCCTGGAGTGCCCTGACAGAGTTTAGCACAGATACGCAGTATTTT	CAWSALTEFSTDTQYF
TRBV5-8	NA	TRBD2	TRBJ2-5	TGTGCCAGTCGGGATAGCGGGCACCTACAAGAGACCCAGTACTTC	CASRDSGHLQETQYF
TRBV28	NA	TRBD2	TRBJ2-3	TGTGCCAGCATGATGGCGGGGGGCACAGATACGCAGTATTTT	CASMMAGGTDTQYF
TRBV2	once	TRBD2	TRBJ2-2	TGTGCCAGCAGCACGGGACTAGCGGGAGGGACCGGGGAGCTGTTTTTT	CASSTGLAGGTGELFF
TRBV14	NA	TRBD1	TRBJ2-5	TGTGCCAGCAGCCCAAGGGACAGGGTGCAAGAGACCCAGTACTTC	CASSPRDRVQETQYF
TRBV5-1	NA	TRBD1	TRBJ2-7	TGCGCCAGCCGGCCCCTCGGACAGGATTACGAGCAGTACTTC	CASRPLGQDYEQYF
TRBV18	NA	NA	TRBJ1-6	TGTGCCAGCTCACCCCCAGGTGGTGATTCACCCCTCCACTTT	CASSPPGGDSPLHF
TRBV6-5	NA	NA	TRBJ2-2	TGTGCCAGTCAGGGGCTACAGGGCGGGGAGCTGTTTTTT	CASQGLQGGELFF
TRBV7-2	NA	NA	TRBJ2-2	TGTGCCAGCAGCTTATTACGGGGGAGTCTTACCGGGGAGCTGTTTTTT	CASSLLRGSLTGELFF
TRBV16	NA	NA	TRBJ2-1	TGTGCCAGCAGCCTTCTCGGCGGAGAGAATGAGCAGTTCTTC	CASSLLGGENEQFF
TRBV4-1	NA	TRBD2	TRBJ2-7	TGCGCCAGCAGCCAACTAGCGGGATCCCACTACGAGCAGTACTTC	CASSQLAGSHYEQYF
TRBV2	NA	NA	TRBJ2-4	TGTGCCAGCAGTTGGCCGGGGAGAAACATTCAGTACTTC	CASSWPGRNIQYF